These 9 T cell receptor beta chains were all obtained from the same sample, sequenced in a study of shared clonotypes between healthy human individuals (dated by TCRdb to 2020 to 2021). Libraries came from the immunoSEQ multiplex PCR assay. As stored in TCRdb, this immuneACCESS dataset retains in-frame rearrangements with V and J assigned. A fraction of the clones does not appear; measured against another copy, unresolved V genes explain less than half of the discrepancy, and the remainder lacks a known reason. This sample lists approximately 2,300,000 clones; approximately 90% were detected once. The ten largest clones take up 0.3% to 0.4% of the sample. Sequencing used naive CD4+ T cells from PBMCs. According to the study, the label for this sample's cell subset or site signals: CD45RA+ positively selected. The receptors stem from a man between 18 and 29 years old in good health. Some clones in this sample may be carry-over from other donors' samples.

The rearrangement uses TRBV6-5 and TRBJ1-1; D is uncertain. Deletions cut 7 bases from V and 4 bases from J, with 13 bases between. The CDR3 loop spans 13 amino acids. Germline V gives CDR1 MNHEY, CDR2 SVGAGI. CDR3: CASIPRFFTEAFF. CDR3 sequence (DNA): TGTGCCAGCATTCCCAGGTTTTTCACTGAAGCTTTCTTT.

The rearrangement uses TRBV6-1 and TRBJ2-7; 10 nucleotides match TRBD1. Germline CDR1 reads MNHNS; CDR2 reads SASEGT. Trimming took 4 bases from V and 2 from J; bases not matched to a gene: 8. The CDR3 consists of 16 residues. Written as DNA, the CDR3 is TGTGCCAGCAGTGCAGGACAGGGGGTCCCGACCTACGAGCAGTACTTC. Translating it yields CASSAGQGVPTYEQYF.

Regarding this clone: Other DNA sequences in this sample translate to the same CDR3. In DNA, the CDR3 is TGTGCCAGCAGTCTGACTAGCGGCACATACGAGCAGTACTTC. Translating it yields CASSLTSGTYEQYF. This rearrangement joins TRBV28 to TRBJ2-7, with TRBD2 matching 9 bases. This CDR3 region has 14 residues. Germline loops: CDR1 MDHEN, CDR2 SYDVKM. Germline trimming cut 5 bases from V and 4 bases from J; bases unmatched to any gene: 6.

Of note for this clone: Other DNA sequences in this specimen translate into the identical CDR3. The chain is built from TRBV5-1 and TRBJ2-2; D is uncertain. V was cut by 0 bases and J by 0 bases, with 6 bases left in between. CDR1 and CDR2 from the germline V gene are SGHRS and YFSETQ. The CDR3 has 15 residues. CDR3 residues: CASSLEGPNTGELFF. The CDR3 region has the DNA TGCGCCAGCAGCTTGGAAGGACCGAACACCGGGGAGCTGTTTTTT. The entire variable domain, with the rest obtained from reference TRBV5-1 and TRBJ2-2, is as follows: KAGVTQTPRYLIKTRGQQVTLSCSPISGHRSVSWYQQTPGQGLQFLFEYFSETQRNKGNFPGRFSGRQFSNSRSEMNVSTLELGDSALYLCASSLEGPNTGELFFGEGSRLTVL.

The rearrangement joins TRBV4-3 to TRBJ2-1; the match to TRBD2 covers 7 bases. V lost 4 bases to trimming and J lost 6 bases; unmatched junction nucleotides: 21. CDR3 size: 19 residues. CDR1 and CDR2 from the germline V gene are LGHNA and YSLEER. This chain's CDR3 is CASSPNRASGDPYGNEQFF. The CDR3 DNA reads TGCGCCAGCAGCCCTAATCGGGCTAGCGGAGACCCCTACGGCAATGAGCAGTTCTTC.

V is TRBV11-2 and J is TRBJ2-2, with D maybe TRBD1 (5 bases). CDR1 and CDR2 (germline): SGHAT, FQNNGV. This CDR3 contains 15 residues. Trimming pared 3 bases from V and 2 bases from J, leaving 10 bases between. This CDR3 reads CASSLGQINTGELFF. The DNA of the CDR3 is TGTGCCAGCAGCTTGGGGCAGATCAACACCGGGGAGCTGTTTTTT.

The J gene is TRBJ2-5, the V gene TRBV5-1; D possibly uses TRBD1 or TRBD2 (5 bases each). This CDR3 contains 17 residues. Germline V gene data show CDR1 as SGHRS and CDR2 as YFSETQ. V was pared by 4 bases and J by 2 bases, with 21 bases between. The CDR3 reads CASSVQPGPMGQETQYF. CDR3 coding DNA: TGCGCCAGCAGCGTCCAGCCGGGACCCATGGGACAAGAGACCCAGTACTTC.

This chain links TRBV4-2 with TRBJ1-1; D ambiguous. This CDR3 spans 14 amino acids. The V and J ends lost 1 base and 6 bases respectively, with 12 bases between them. CDR1 is LGHNA and CDR2 is YNFKEQ in the germline V gene. This CDR3 is CASSQVIRVPEAFF. The CDR3 region has the DNA TGTGCCAGCAGCCAAGTCATCCGGGTCCCTGAAGCTTTCTTT.

The chain uses TRBV11-2 and TRBJ2-4; perhaps D is TRBD1 or TRBD2 (5 bases each). Trimming cost V 0 bases and J 0 bases, with 18 bases left between them. CDR1 and CDR2 from the germline V gene are SGHAT and FQNNGV. The CDR3 loop spans 19 amino acids. The CDR3 DNA is TGTGCCAGCAGCTTAGATGACGGGGCTTGGGCCCTAGCCAAAAACATTCAGTACTTC. It is translated as CASSLDDGAWALAKNIQYF.